This TCR beta chain was captured by sequencing in a study of T cell responses to AZD1222 COVID-19 vaccine. Study as a whole: Investigators merged groups given second doses at roughly 4 or roughly 12 weeks. Study-wide findings and caveats: Dominant CD4 TCR responses targeted spike regions 160-218 and 743-854.

On this clone: The antigen is unknown.

Method: immunoSEQ multiplex PCR; TCRdb's copy keeps in-frame clones and lacks some. The sample consists of approximately 150,000 clones, roughly nine tenths of them appearing once. Sequences were derived from peripheral blood, sampled on day 0 of AZD1222 vaccination. This receptor was obtained from an adult in good health.

CDR3 nucleotides: TGTGCCAGCAGTTTATTCACCGGGACTAGCGGGAGTCTTAGGAATGAGCAGTTCTTC. This gives the protein CASSLFTGTSGSLRNEQFF. The J gene is TRBJ2-1, the V gene TRBV27, with 14 bases matching TRBD2. Trimming removed 1 base from V and 7 bases from J; junction bases left unmatched: 12. Germline lookup yields CDR1 MNHEY and CDR2 SMNVEV (reference sequence). The CDR3 sequence is 19 residues long.